These T cell receptor beta chains were read from a single sample in a study of human T cells and chemical hapten exposure. TCRdb called the RACE reads again in MiXCR, with one record for every CDR3 protein. The data show roughly 43,000 distinct CDR3 sequences, approximately 9.7% seen once. The sequences come from whole blood, collected in connection with sensitization to the hapten diphenylcyclopropenone (DPC). Receptors were obtained from a woman in her 30s with alopecia areata. Some clones in this sample may be carry-over from other donors' samples. CDR3s include the opening cysteine and the closing phenylalanine or tryptophan. D genes are given only for firm matches. Rows may omit the clone size; those that give it use once, few, many or a size class.

DNA,CDR3,size,V,D,J
TGTGCCAGCAGCGTAGCGGGGGACCCCTACAATGAGCAGTTCTTC,CASSVAGDPYNEQFF,many,TRBV9,-,TRBJ2-1
TGTGCCAGCAGCTGGGACAGGGAGGTCACTCAGCAGTTCTTC,CASSWDREVTQQFF,few,TRBV7-2,TRBD1,TRBJ2-1
TGTGCCAGCAGCCCGCCTGGTTACACAGATACGCAGTATTTT,CASSPPGYTDTQYF,-,TRBV7-9,-,TRBJ2-3
TGTGCCAGCAGTTACCTTTGGACAGGCGACTATAACTATGGCTACACCTTC,CASSYLWTGDYNYGYTF,-,TRBV6-5,TRBD1,TRBJ1-2
TGTGCCACCAAGGGGATACGGATTTCTTATAATTCACCCCTCCACTTT,CATKGIRISYNSPLHF,few,TRBV24-1,-,TRBJ1-6
TGTGCCAGCGCGCCAGGCCTAGCGGGGCCCATCGAGCAGTTCTTC,CASAPGLAGPIEQFF,-,TRBV6-2/TRBV6-3,TRBD2,TRBJ2-1
TGTGCCAGCAGTTTGAGGGACCGGTCACCCCTCCACTTT,CASSLRDRSPLHF,-,TRBV12-3/TRBV12-4,-,TRBJ1-6
TGTGCCAGCAGAACAGGCCCCAGCGGTGGCTACACCTTC,CASRTGPSGGYTF,many,TRBV7-2,-,TRBJ1-2
TGTGCCAGCAGTCCCTCAAGCCTTCGGGGTGGGGCCAACGTCCTGACTTTC,CASSPSSLRGGANVLTF,many,TRBV12-3/TRBV12-4,-,TRBJ2-6
TGTGCCAGCAGCCGCACAGGGGCCGGGGGAGAGACCCAGTACTTC,CASSRTGAGGETQYF,many,TRBV6-5,-,TRBJ2-5
TGTGCCAGCAGTGATCAGACAGGGTTCAGCTCCTATAATTCACCCCTCCACTTT,CASSDQTGFSSYNSPLHF,many,TRBV6-1,TRBD1,TRBJ1-6
TGTGCCATCAGTGATCCGGGCCGCGGAGATTCACCCCTCCACTTT,CAISDPGRGDSPLHF,many,TRBV10-3,-,TRBJ1-6
TGCGCCAGCAGCCAAGGTGGGCCGGGCCGTCTTTCTAGCACAGATACGCAGTATTTT,CASSQGGPGRLSSTDTQYF,-,TRBV4-1,-,TRBJ2-3
TGTGCCAACACTCCAGAGCAGGGTATGGGAGAAAAACTGTTTTTT,CANTPEQGMGEKLFF,few,TRBV2,-,TRBJ1-4
TGTGCCAGCAACATTCTCGGGGGGCAAGGCAATCAGCCCCAGCATTTT,CASNILGGQGNQPQHF,few,TRBV2,-,TRBJ1-5
TGTGCCAGCAGCCAAGTCGGGGAAGGGAACACTGAAGCTTTCTTT,CASSQVGEGNTEAFF,-,TRBV3-1,-,TRBJ1-1
TGTGCCAGCATCGGGGGCCAGTCCTACAATGAGCAGTTCTTC,CASIGGQSYNEQFF,many,TRBV7-2,-,TRBJ2-1
TGTGCCAGCCCCTCTGTGGGCTTGAGCTCCTATAATTCACCCCTCCACTTT,CASPSVGLSSYNSPLHF,few,TRBV7-9,-,TRBJ1-6
TGTGCCTGGAGTCCCTCCCACAATGAGCAGTTCTTC,CAWSPSHNEQFF,few,TRBV30,-,TRBJ2-1
TGTGCCAGCACGACAGGGGATCGTAATGAAAAACTGTTTTTT,CASTTGDRNEKLFF,many,TRBV19,TRBD1,TRBJ1-4
TGTGCCAGCAGCGAGGGGGCCTCCCCCGAGCAGTACTTC,CASSEGASPEQYF,-,TRBV7-2,TRBD1,TRBJ2-7
TGCAGTGCTAGAGATTTCGGGGGCCAAGAGACCCAGTACTTC,CSARDFGGQETQYF,few,TRBV20-1,-,TRBJ2-5